The 27 T cell receptor beta chains reported below all come from one sample, sequenced in a study of T cell repertoires in aging, cancer and after chemotherapy. TRB rearrangements spanning V, D and J were amplified using mixed TRB-A/B primers. TCRdb redid the calling of the multiplex PCR reads with MiXCR, one entry per CDR3 protein. Here the sample spans about 5,000 distinct CDR3 sequences, roughly 24% being singletons. The template was genomic DNA from peripheral blood, not RNA. Sequencing was performed on blood. These receptors originate from a human donor in good health.

J is TRBJ2-2 and V is TRBV20-1; the match to TRBD2 covers 10 bases. V was clipped by 1 base and J by 6 bases; unmatched bases: 5. Germline V gene sequence: CDR1 DFQATT, CDR2 SNEGSKA (reference sequence). This CDR3 comprises 15 residues. The DNA of the CDR3 is TGCAGTGCTAGAGTCAGCGGGAGGGGTGCCGGGGAGCTGTTTTTT. Encoded protein: CSARVSGRGAGELFF.

This clonotype is large (0.1 to 1%). This sequence joins TRBV6-1 and TRBJ1-4; tentatively, D is TRBD1 (5 bases). The germline gives CDR1 MNHNS, CDR2 SASEGT. The CDR3 loop spans 15 amino acids. V lost 5 bases, J lost 0 bases, and 10 bases lay in between. The CDR3 nucleotides read TGTGCCAGCAGTCCAGGGTACGCAACTAATGAAAAACTGTTTTTT. This translates into CASSPGYATNEKLFF.

By sample fraction, this clonotype is medium-sized. The CDR3 spells CASGGPSGRTDTQYF. Written as DNA, the CDR3 is TGTGCCAGCGGCGGTCCTAGCGGGAGAACAGATACGCAGTATTTT. The chain combines TRBV7-9 with TRBJ2-3, with TRBD2 matching 10 bases. The CDR3 extends over 15 amino acids. V was clipped by 8 bases and J by 3 bases; unmatched bases: 8. Germline CDR1 reads SEHNR; CDR2 reads FQNEAQ (reference sequence).

About this clonotype: This could be a read error, since a much larger clone is one nucleotide away. The chain has TRBV6-1 and TRBJ2-1; the match to TRBD2 covers 7 bases. The CDR3 is 16 residues long. The V and J ends lost 2 bases and 0 bases, in that order; junction bases with no gene match: 4. Germline V lookup: CDR1 MNHNS, CDR2 SASEGT. In DNA form, the CDR3 reads TGTGCCAGCAGTGAACAGGCTAGCGGCTCCTACAATGAGCAGTTCTTC. Its translation: CASSEQASGSYNEQFF.

By frequency in the sample, this clonotype is medium-sized. V is TRBV6-5 and J is TRBJ2-5; D is perhaps TRBD1 or TRBD2 (5 bases each). CDR3 size: 14 residues. Germline CDR1 reads MNHEY; CDR2 reads SVGAGI. V dropped 5 bases and J dropped 1 base, with 11 bases sitting between them. The CDR3 is CASSPGTTQETQYF. CDR3 sequence (DNA): TGTGCCAGCAGTCCGGGGACCACCCAAGAGACCCAGTACTTC.

The J gene is TRBJ1-2, the V gene TRBV12-3 or TRBV12-4; 8 nucleotides agree with TRBD1. This CDR3 is 14 amino acids long. V trimming: 5 bases; J trimming: 5 bases; junction bases outside the gene matches: 7. CDR3 in amino acids: CASSRRGLEYGYTF. CDR3 DNA: TGTGCCAGCAGTCGCAGGGGGCTTGAGTATGGCTACACCTTC.

This clonotype qualifies as medium-sized. V is TRBV6-5 and J is TRBJ2-7; TRBD2 agrees at 12 bases. This CDR3 is built from 16 residues. Germline V gives CDR1 MNHEY, CDR2 SVGAGI. Germline trimming cut 10 bases from V and 6 bases from J; bases unmatched to any gene: 16. CDR3 DNA: TGTGCCACCCTCAGACTAGCGGGAGTCAAGAGGGGCGAGCAGTACTTC. It translates to CATLRLAGVKRGEQYF.

This clonotype has a handful of counts. The V and J genes are TRBV6-2 or TRBV6-3 and TRBJ1-1; no firm D call. The V gene lost 6 bases and the J gene lost 3 bases, with 11 bases spanning the gap. CDR1 is MNHEY and CDR2 is SVGEGT in the germline V gene. The CDR3 is 13 amino acids. The CDR3 sequence: CASRNRPHTEAFF. DNA for the CDR3: TGTGCCAGCAGGAACCGGCCACACACTGAAGCTTTCTTT.

Note on this clonotype: The junction and the germline gene differ at one end; a read error may be behind it. V and J are TRBV4-3 and TRBJ2-3; tentative D call: TRBD2 (6 bases). Per germline, CDR1 LGHNA and CDR2 YSLEER. CDR3 length: 18 residues. The CDR3 DNA sequence: TGTGCCAGCAGCCGTGCCGGTGGGGGGAGAGCTGGCACAGATACGCAGTATTTT. Translated, it gives CASSRAGGGRAGTDTQYF.

This clonotype was seen more than once but under ten times. The V call is TRBV7-9, the J call TRBJ1-1; D possibly corresponds to TRBD1 (6 bases). Germline V CDR1 and CDR2: SEHNR, FQNEAQ (reference sequence). V lost 5 bases and J 6 bases, leaving 10 bases between the germline ends. This CDR3 region has 12 residues. CDR3 amino acids: CASSPGAAEAFF. The CDR3 coding sequence is TGTGCCAGCAGCCCAGGGGCGGCTGAAGCTTTCTTT. Complete variable domain (other parts from reference TRBV7-9 and TRBJ1-1): DTGVSQNPRHKITKRGQNVTFRCDPISEHNRLYWYRQTLGQGPEFLTYFQNEAQLEKSRLLSDRFSAERPKGSFSTLEIQRTEQGDSAMYLCASSPGAAEAFFGQGTRLTVV.

This chain links TRBV6-2 or TRBV6-3 with TRBJ2-7; D remains ambiguous. CDR1 is MNHEY and CDR2 is SVGEGT in the germline V gene. V shed 2 bases and J shed 1 base, with 9 bases lying between them. This CDR3 is built from 14 residues. The CDR3, as DNA: TGTGCCAGCAGTTACCTGCACGCTTCCTACGAGCAGTACTTC. Translated: CASSYLHASYEQYF.

This chain connects TRBV10-3 to TRBJ2-3; 8 positions agree with TRBD1. The V gene's germline CDR1 is ENHRY and CDR2 SYGVKD. The CDR3 is made up of 14 amino acids. V gave up 5 bases and J gave up 5 bases; unmatched junction bases: 6. The CDR3 DNA is TGTGCCATCAGTTCGTCAGGGGGCAAAGATACGCAGTATTTT. As protein: CAISSSGGKDTQYF.

This clonotype is labeled as medium-sized. V is TRBV7-9 and J is TRBJ2-3; D unclear. The germline V gene has CDR1 SEHNR and CDR2 FQNEAQ (reference sequence). V was trimmed by 3 bases and J by 2 bases, leaving 9 bases between them. This CDR3 comprises 14 residues. CDR3 protein: CASSLPAPTDTQYF. CDR3 bases: TGTGCCAGCAGCTTGCCCGCCCCCACAGATACGCAGTATTTT.

The chain is built from TRBV4-3 and TRBJ2-7; TRBD1 aligns across 8 bases. Per the germline V gene, CDR1 is LGHNA and CDR2 is YSLEER. The CDR3 runs to 14 residues. J was trimmed by 5 bases and V by 4 bases; bases with no gene match: 7. CDR3 loop: CASSRGTGGDEQYF. CDR3 nucleotides: TGCGCCAGCAGCCGGGGGACAGGCGGCGACGAGCAGTACTTC.

The V call is TRBV7-9, the J call TRBJ1-1; D remains unclear. CDR3 size: 16 residues. Between the trimmed V and J ends, which lost 4 bases and 1 base, there was a span of 16 bases. Germline loops: CDR1 SEHNR, CDR2 FQNEAQ (reference sequence). For the CDR3, the DNA is TGTGCCAGCAGCTCTAAAGGAGGCAGTAGGAACACTGAAGCTTTCTTT. It encodes CASSSKGGSRNTEAFF.

By its share, this clonotype is medium-sized. J is TRBJ2-2 and V is TRBV7-6, with a weak D call TRBD1 (6 bases). Trimming pared 5 bases from V and 4 bases from J, leaving 11 bases between. Germline V gives CDR1 SGHVS, CDR2 FNYEAQ. The CDR3 has 14 amino acids. The CDR3 region is CASSQTGSTGELFF. CDR3 sequence (DNA): TGTGCCAGCAGCCAAACAGGGAGCACCGGGGAGCTGTTTTTT.

This clonotype was seen only a few times. This chain uses TRBV5-1 with TRBJ2-5, with TRBD1 matching 7 bases. The V segment lost 4 bases and the J segment 2 bases; nucleotides outside the gene matches: 8. Germline V lookup: CDR1 SGHRS, CDR2 YFSETQ. The CDR3 consists of 15 residues. CDR3 bases: TGCGCCAGCAGCACGTGGGACAGCGGACAAGAGACCCAGTACTTC. Translating gives CASSTWDSGQETQYF.

This clonotype was seen more than once but under ten times. The chain uses TRBV7-9 and TRBJ2-7, with unresolved D. Germline V lookup: CDR1 SEHNR, CDR2 FQNEAQ (reference sequence). V shed 6 bases and J shed 6 bases, with 18 bases lying between them. The CDR3 runs to 14 residues. CDR3 bases: TGTGCCAGCAGGGTAGTCCCCCACGGCGGCGAGCAGTACTTC. It translates to CASRVVPHGGEQYF.

Within the sample, this clonotype is large. V gene TRBV29-1 combines with J gene TRBJ2-3; D uncertain. The CDR3 loop spans 13 amino acids. V gave up 1 base and J gave up 2 bases, with 7 bases separating them. Looked up from germline, CDR1 is SQVTM and CDR2 is ANQGSEA. This chain's CDR3 is CSVEGGPTDTQYF. DNA for the CDR3: TGCAGCGTTGAAGGGGGTCCCACAGATACGCAGTATTTT.

Within the sample, this clonotype is medium-sized. This chain connects TRBV27 to TRBJ2-7, with 9 bases aligning to TRBD1. V trimming: 10 bases; J trimming: 0 bases; junction bases outside the gene matches: 7. CDR3 length: 14 residues. Germline assignment: CDR1 MNHEY and CDR2 SMNVEV (reference sequence). CDR3 sequence (DNA): TGTGCCACCCATACAGGGGGCGCCTCCTACGAGCAGTACTTC. It translates to CATHTGGASYEQYF.

The rearrangement joins TRBV27 to TRBJ1-6; perhaps TRBD1 as D (6 bases). The CDR3 sequence is 16 residues long. Germline V gene lookup returns CDR1 MNHEY and CDR2 SMNVEV (reference sequence). V lost 5 bases, J lost 6 bases, and 17 bases lay in between. In nucleotides, the CDR3 is TGTGCCAGCAGTCCCAAATGGGGGCAGACTAATTCACCCCTCCACTTT. This translates into CASSPKWGQTNSPLHF.

The genes are TRBV5-4 and TRBJ2-1; 11 nucleotides align to TRBD2. This CDR3 is built from 15 residues. The germline CDR1 and CDR2 sequences are SGHNT and YYREEE (reference sequence). The V segment lost 1 base and the J segment 6 bases; nucleotides outside the gene matches: 3. Written as DNA, the CDR3 is TGTGCCAGCAGCTTGACACTAGCGGGAGTCAATGAGCAGTTCTTC. Its translation is CASSLTLAGVNEQFF.

This clonotype showed up just a few times. The chain recombines TRBV7-9 with TRBJ1-2; maybe TRBD1 (6 bases). The CDR3 length is 13 residues. CDR1 and CDR2 (germline): SEHNR, FQNEAQ (reference sequence). V gave up 5 bases and J gave up 8 bases, with 15 bases separating them. DNA for the CDR3: TGTGCCAGCAGCCACAGGGCTTTCTGGGGCTACACCTTC. The encoded protein is CASSHRAFWGYTF.

This clonotype is labeled as medium-sized (0.01 to 0.1%). V is TRBV6-1 and J is TRBJ2-4, with unresolved D. V was trimmed by 2 bases and J by 5 bases, leaving 7 bases between them. This CDR3 has 13 amino acids. Germline CDR1 is MNHNS and CDR2 is SASEGT. CDR3 DNA: TGTGCCAGCAGTGAAATGGCAGAAAACATTCAGTACTTC. Protein sequence: CASSEMAENIQYF.

This clonotype has only a few counts. This sequence joins TRBV14 and TRBJ2-5; 12 nucleotides align to TRBD1. V gave up 3 bases and J gave up 2 bases; unmatched junction bases: 1. The CDR3 is made up of 15 amino acids. Germline assignment: CDR1 SGHDN and CDR2 FVKESK. CDR3 residues: CASSQGQGAQETQYF. The DNA for the CDR3 is TGTGCCAGCAGCCAGGGACAGGGGGCTCAAGAGACCCAGTACTTC.

In its sample, this clonotype ranks as large. V usage is TRBV29-1 and J usage is TRBJ2-5; D is unresolved. In germline, CDR1 is SQVTM, CDR2 ANQGSEA. V lost 5 bases to trimming and J lost 0 bases, with 7 bases between them. This CDR3 has 12 residues. The CDR3 DNA is TGCAGCGTTAGGGCTAACCAAGAGACCCAGTACTTC. Protein product: CSVRANQETQYF. The full variable domain, in which reference TRBV29-1 and TRBJ2-5 provide the parts outside the CDR3, is SAVISQKPSRDICQRGTSLTIQCQVDSQVTMMFWYRQQPGQSLTLIATANQGSEATYESGFVIDKFPISRPNLTFSTLTVSNMSPEDSSIYLCSVRANQETQYFGPGTRLLVL.

This clonotype qualifies as medium-sized. This chain connects TRBV6-6 to TRBJ1-2, with TRBD1 matching 8 bases. The CDR3 has 17 amino acids. The germline V gene encodes CDR1 MNHNY and CDR2 SVGAGI (reference sequence). V shed 0 bases, J shed 2 bases, and the junction held 8 bases outside the gene matches. CDR3 residues: CASSYSDTGGLNYGYTF. The CDR3 DNA reads TGTGCCAGCAGTTACTCGGATACAGGGGGGTTAAACTATGGCTACACCTTC.